This TCR beta chain was obtained from a study of blood T cell repertoires in COVID-19. Overall study context: PBMCs, B-cell-depleted T cells, or T cells provided the cDNA or gDNA that made up the material.

Here immunoSEQ multiplex PCR was the method, and the copy in TCRdb shows in-frame clones only, minus some. The sample consists of more than 75,000 clones, 75% to 90% of them appearing once. Sequenced material: peripheral blood. The sequence derives from a human donor in a cohort sampled during active COVID-19.

CDR3 DNA: TGTGCCAGCAGCACCACAGGGGGATCAGCTTTCTTT. Residues: CASSTTGGSAFF. The chain is built from TRBV12-3 or TRBV12-4 and TRBJ1-1, with 8 bases that match TRBD1. Unmatched junction bases numbered 7, after V lost 6 bases and J lost 10 bases. The CDR3 contains 12 residues.